This T cell receptor beta chain is drawn from a study of blood T cell repertoires in COVID-19. The length of the CDR3 is 12 residues. Germline CDR1 and CDR2: SQVTM and ANQGSEA. Deletions cut 2 bases from V and 2 bases from J, with 6 bases between. The protocol was immunoSEQ multiplex PCR, while the TCRdb copy is restricted to in-frame clones and leaves out a portion. Of 130,000 or so clones listed, approximately 92% are singletons. This receptor was obtained from an older man with active or convalescent COVID-19. Sequencing was done on a sample of peripheral blood. The V gene is TRBV29-1, the J gene TRBJ1-1; no clear D gene. CDR3 sequence (DNA): TGCAGCGTTGAAACTAAAAACACTGAAGCTTTCTTT. This codes for CSVETKNTEAFF.